This TCR beta chain derives from a study of shared clonotypes between healthy human individuals. General study points: Across a handful of donors, naive CD4 shared around 5%, naive CD8 3% to 3.5%, memory CD4 2% to 2.5%, memory CD8 0.4% to 0.5%. Relative to their counterparts shared across all four donors, non-shared clonotypes exhibited diminished generation probabilities. What rarefaction showed was incomplete sorted-subset sequencing despite large depth.

V gave up 5 bases and J gave up 9 bases, with 14 bases separating them. Germline V lookup: CDR1 SGHTA, CDR2 FQGNSA. The CDR3 covers 12 residues. Libraries were prepared by immunoSEQ multiplex PCR; TCRdb keeps only in-frame clonotypes and omits some of them. The table has about 1.5 million clones, nearly 99% seen once; the top ten hold around 0.45%. To note about this clone: Antigen: not known.

It was into CD45RA+ naive and CD45RA-negative memory subsets that the CD4+ cells were split. The sequence came from a man aged 25-40 years in good health. The rearrangement joins TRBV7-2 to TRBJ2-7; tentatively, D is TRBD1 (6 bases). Sequencing was carried out using naive CD4+ T cells sorted from blood. The subset here: CD45RA+ positively selected. As DNA, the CDR3 is TGTGCCAGCAGCCATTCGACAGGTCCGCAGTACTTC. Translating it yields CASSHSTGPQYF.